Given below is one T cell receptor beta chain in context. This record belongs to a study of cytomegalovirus exposure and HLA in healthy donors. PCR primers comprised 60 Vbeta and 13 Jbeta primers. Repertoires were generated with immunoSEQ multiplex PCR, while TCRdb's copy carries only in-frame clones and drops some. Altogether 95,000 to 150,000 clones are present, over 9.5% being singletons, with the ten largest covering approximately 4.4%. Sequencing was performed on PBMCs. This clonotype was sampled from a woman between 18 and 29 years old in good health and CMV-seropositive.

The CDR3 is CASSLLPLQGRNGYTF. The CDR3 nucleotides are TGTGCCAGCAGTTTACTCCCCCTACAGGGTAGGAACGGCTACACCTTC. The rearrangement links TRBV27 to TRBJ1-2, with D possibly matching TRBD1 (6 bases). The CDR3 loop spans 16 amino acids. Trimming took 2 bases from V and 8 from J, leaving 21 bases between them. Germline loops: CDR1 MNHEY, CDR2 SMNVEV (reference sequence).